This is a list of T cell receptor beta chains from one sample in a study of T cell changes during pregnancy in multiple sclerosis. Generated by immunoSEQ multiplex PCR, the TCRdb table keeps only in-frame clones and is missing some. The sample consists of approximately 99,000 clones, 90% to 95% of them appearing once. Specimen: peripheral blood, collected after pregnancy. The receptor source for this set is a female donor with multiple sclerosis, enrolled in a pregnancy study. CDR3s include the opening cysteine and the closing phenylalanine or tryptophan. Each record gives: D gene, V gene, clone size, J gene, CDR3 protein, CDR3 DNA. A D gene is named only where the DNA matches it firmly. Clone size is stated in some rows and not others, as once, few, many or a class when expanded.

NA	TRBV19	NA	TRBJ2-7	CASSIASGYEQYF	TGTGCCAGTAGTATCGCCTCGGGCTACGAGCAGTACTTC
NA	TRBV5-4	NA	TRBJ2-7	CASSFEGRYEQYF	TGTGCCAGCAGCTTCGAGGGCCGCTACGAGCAGTACTTC
NA	TRBV6-5	NA	TRBJ2-3	CASSYGRGGVTDTQYF	TGTGCCAGCAGTTACGGGCGGGGCGGGGTTACAGATACGCAGTATTTT
TRBD1	TRBV7-2	NA	TRBJ1-1	CASSPGTVNTEAFF	TGTGCCAGCAGCCCCGGGACAGTGAACACTGAAGCTTTCTTT
TRBD1	TRBV5-1	NA	TRBJ1-2	CASSTLDRVGGYTF	TGCGCCAGCAGCACCCTAGACAGGGTCGGAGGCTACACCTTC
NA	TRBV29-1	NA	TRBJ2-3	CSVDIRGLGDTQYF	TGCAGCGTTGACATCCGGGGTTTGGGAGATACGCAGTATTTT
NA	TRBV5-1	NA	TRBJ2-1	CASSLESRTASSYNEQFF	TGCGCCAGCAGCTTGGAATCGCGAACAGCCAGCTCCTACAATGAGCAGTTCTTC
TRBD2	TRBV4-1	NA	TRBJ2-7	CASSQPTSGRSYEQYF	TGCGCCAGCAGCCAACCGACTAGCGGGAGATCCTACGAGCAGTACTTC
NA	TRBV7-6	NA	TRBJ2-7	CASSSGGNNPRSPYEQYF	TGTGCCAGCAGCTCCGGCGGGAACAACCCCCGGTCCCCCTACGAGCAGTACTTC
TRBD2	TRBV9	NA	TRBJ2-7	CASSVESGSNEQYF	TGTGCCAGCAGCGTAGAGAGCGGGAGCAACGAGCAGTACTTC
NA	TRBV7-2	NA	TRBJ2-7	CASSFIYEQYF	TGTGCCAGCAGCTTCATTTACGAGCAGTACTTC
TRBD1	TRBV30	NA	TRBJ1-5	CAWSVGTGVRQPQHF	TGTGCCTGGAGTGTTGGGACAGGGGTTCGTCAGCCCCAGCATTTT
NA	TRBV7-9	NA	TRBJ1-2	CASSLLSAGRYGYTF	TGTGCCAGCAGCTTACTCTCGGCAGGGCGGTATGGCTACACCTTC
NA	TRBV7-2	NA	TRBJ2-7	CASSPQDGGYEQYF	TGTGCCAGCAGCCCCCAGGACGGAGGCTACGAGCAGTACTTC
TRBD1	TRBV14	NA	TRBJ2-7	CASSLTYDRDRPYEQYF	TGTGCCAGCAGCCTCACATACGACCGGGACAGGCCCTACGAGCAGTACTTC
TRBD2	TRBV11-2	NA	TRBJ2-3	CASSFPPGGPYGTDTQYF	TGTGCCAGCAGCTTCCCTCCGGGAGGACCATATGGCACAGATACGCAGTATTTT
TRBD1	TRBV7-2	NA	TRBJ2-7	CASSRTGSGSYEQYF	TGTGCCAGCAGCCGGACAGGGAGTGGGTCCTACGAGCAGTACTTC
NA	TRBV28	once	TRBJ2-5	CASSPRVEETQYF	TGTGCCAGCAGTCCCCGAGTAGAAGAGACCCAGTACTTC